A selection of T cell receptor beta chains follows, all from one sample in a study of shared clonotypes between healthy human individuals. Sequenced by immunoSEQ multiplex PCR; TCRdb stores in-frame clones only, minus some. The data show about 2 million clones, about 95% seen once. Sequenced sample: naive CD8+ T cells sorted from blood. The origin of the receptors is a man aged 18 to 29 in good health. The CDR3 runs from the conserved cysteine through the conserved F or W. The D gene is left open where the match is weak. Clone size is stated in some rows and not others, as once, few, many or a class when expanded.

CDR3 protein: CASSLSPSGSSYNEQFF
CDR3 DNA: TGCGCCAGCAGCTTATCTCCTAGCGGAAGCTCCTACAATGAGCAGTTCTTC
V gene: TRBV5-1
D gene: TRBD2
J gene: TRBJ2-1
clone size: NA

CDR3 protein: CASSQDLRTSNEQFF
CDR3 DNA: TGCGCCAGCAGCCAAGATCTTCGGACTAGCAATGAGCAGTTCTTC
V gene: TRBV4-1
D gene: TRBD2
J gene: TRBJ2-1
clone size: NA

CDR3 protein: CASSSVRGYTEAFF
CDR3 DNA: TGTGCCAGCAGCTCTGTTCGGGGGTACACTGAAGCTTTCTTT
V gene: TRBV5-8
D gene: NA
J gene: TRBJ1-1
clone size: NA

CDR3 protein: CASSQLWTGGLAGVIADTQYF
CDR3 DNA: TGCGCCAGCAGCCAATTATGGACAGGGGGGCTAGCGGGAGTTATAGCAGATACGCAGTATTTT
V gene: TRBV4-3
D gene: NA
J gene: TRBJ2-3
clone size: NA

CDR3 protein: CASSIDSEQETQYF
CDR3 DNA: TGTGCCAGTAGTATAGATTCGGAGCAAGAGACCCAGTACTTC
V gene: TRBV19
D gene: NA
J gene: TRBJ2-5
clone size: NA

CDR3 protein: CASSKLTGGTDTQYF
CDR3 DNA: TGTGCCAGCAGCAAACTCACAGGGGGCACAGATACGCAGTATTTT
V gene: TRBV6-1
D gene: TRBD1
J gene: TRBJ2-3
clone size: NA

CDR3 protein: CASSYHRAYEQYF
CDR3 DNA: TGTGCCAGCAGTTATCACAGGGCCTACGAGCAGTACTTC
V gene: TRBV6-5
D gene: NA
J gene: TRBJ2-7
clone size: NA

CDR3 protein: CAWTSGNQETQYF
CDR3 DNA: TGTGCCTGGACTAGCGGGAACCAAGAGACCCAGTACTTC
V gene: TRBV30
D gene: TRBD2
J gene: TRBJ2-5
clone size: once

CDR3 protein: CASSQERRGHEQYF
CDR3 DNA: TGCGCCAGCAGCCAAGAAAGAAGGGGGCACGAGCAGTACTTC
V gene: TRBV4-3
D gene: TRBD1
J gene: TRBJ2-7
clone size: NA

CDR3 protein: CASSIRGGIMNTEAFF
CDR3 DNA: TGTGCCAGTAGTATTAGAGGGGGCATTATGAACACTGAAGCTTTCTTT
V gene: TRBV19
D gene: TRBD1
J gene: TRBJ1-1
clone size: NA

CDR3 protein: CASSGYMARGEQFF
CDR3 DNA: TGTGCCAGCAGCGGCTACATGGCTCGGGGTGAGCAGTTCTTC
V gene: TRBV13
D gene: NA
J gene: TRBJ2-1
clone size: NA

CDR3 protein: CASSPRSGPGEKLFF
CDR3 DNA: TGTGCCAGCTCCCCGAGGTCCGGGCCCGGCGAAAAACTGTTTTTT
V gene: TRBV2
D gene: NA
J gene: TRBJ1-4
clone size: NA

CDR3 protein: CSVEDGASYGYTF
CDR3 DNA: TGCAGCGTTGAAGATGGAGCGTCCTATGGCTACACCTTC
V gene: TRBV29-1
D gene: NA
J gene: TRBJ1-2
clone size: NA

CDR3 protein: CASGRGEETQYF
CDR3 DNA: TGTGCTAGTGGGCGGGGGGAGGAGACCCAGTACTTC
V gene: TRBV12-5
D gene: TRBD2
J gene: TRBJ2-5
clone size: NA

CDR3 protein: CASSPEGWGNYEQYF
CDR3 DNA: TGTGCCAGCAGCCCTGAGGGGTGGGGGAACTACGAGCAGTACTTC
V gene: TRBV7-8
D gene: NA
J gene: TRBJ2-7
clone size: NA

CDR3 protein: CASSLDSASYEQYF
CDR3 DNA: TGCGCCAGCTCTTTGGACAGCGCATCCTACGAGCAGTACTTC
V gene: TRBV4-1
D gene: NA
J gene: TRBJ2-7
clone size: NA

CDR3 protein: CASSRWDMGSYEQYF
CDR3 DNA: TGTGCCAGCAGCCGTTGGGACATGGGATCCTACGAGCAGTACTTC
V gene: TRBV7-9
D gene: NA
J gene: TRBJ2-7
clone size: NA

CDR3 protein: CASSPTGGAGGELFF
CDR3 DNA: TGTGCCAGCAGTCCGACAGGGGGCGCAGGCGGGGAGCTGTTTTTT
V gene: TRBV27
D gene: TRBD1
J gene: TRBJ2-2
clone size: NA

CDR3 protein: CASSLPTGPLLHF
CDR3 DNA: TGTGCCAGCAGCTTACCGACAGGACCACTCCTCCACTTT
V gene: TRBV7-9
D gene: NA
J gene: TRBJ1-6
clone size: NA

CDR3 protein: CASSLVDRSYEQYF
CDR3 DNA: TGTGCCAGCAGCTTAGTTGACAGGTCCTACGAGCAGTACTTC
V gene: TRBV7-8
D gene: NA
J gene: TRBJ2-7
clone size: NA

CDR3 protein: CASSPVEGYGSTF
CDR3 DNA: TGCGCCAGCAGCCCCGTGGAGGGATATGGGTCGACCTTC
V gene: TRBV4-3
D gene: NA
J gene: TRBJ1-2
clone size: NA

CDR3 protein: CASSLNTWNTEAFF
CDR3 DNA: TGTGCCAGCAGTCTTAACACGTGGAACACTGAAGCTTTCTTT
V gene: TRBV27
D gene: NA
J gene: TRBJ1-1
clone size: NA

CDR3 protein: CASSYPTGGGGELFF
CDR3 DNA: TGTGCCAGCAGTTACCCGACGGGGGGCGGCGGGGAGCTGTTTTTT
V gene: TRBV6-5
D gene: NA
J gene: TRBJ2-2
clone size: NA

CDR3 protein: CASSAGPGQGYNEQFF
CDR3 DNA: TGTGCCAGCAGCGCAGGACCGGGACAGGGATACAATGAGCAGTTCTTC
V gene: TRBV9
D gene: TRBD1
J gene: TRBJ2-1
clone size: NA

CDR3 protein: CASSHVDSEEETQYF
CDR3 DNA: TGTGCCAGCAGCCATGTGGACAGCGAGGAGGAGACCCAGTACTTC
V gene: TRBV7-9
D gene: NA
J gene: TRBJ2-5
clone size: NA

CDR3 protein: CASSLDPTGLNTEAFF
CDR3 DNA: TGTGCCAGCAGCTTGGACCCGACAGGACTGAACACTGAAGCTTTCTTT
V gene: TRBV5-6
D gene: NA
J gene: TRBJ1-1
clone size: NA

CDR3 protein: CASSWDSMNTEAFF
CDR3 DNA: TGTGCCAGCAGTTGGGACTCCATGAACACTGAAGCTTTCTTT
V gene: TRBV6-6
D gene: NA
J gene: TRBJ1-1
clone size: NA

CDR3 protein: CASSVDSGGEQYF
CDR3 DNA: TGCGCCAGCAGTGTGGACTCAGGAGGCGAGCAGTACTTC
V gene: TRBV10-1
D gene: NA
J gene: TRBJ2-7
clone size: few

CDR3 protein: CASSSLLGGTGQYGYTF
CDR3 DNA: TGCGCCAGCAGCTCCCTTCTGGGGGGGACCGGCCAGTATGGCTACACCTTC
V gene: TRBV5-1
D gene: NA
J gene: TRBJ1-2
clone size: NA

CDR3 protein: CASDATPGGSNEQYF
CDR3 DNA: TGTGCCAGCGACGCTACCCCGGGGGGCTCCAACGAGCAGTACTTC
V gene: TRBV11-1
D gene: NA
J gene: TRBJ2-7
clone size: once

CDR3 protein: CASSEQNTGELFF
CDR3 DNA: TGCGCCAGCAGCGAACAAAACACCGGGGAGCTGTTTTTT
V gene: TRBV10-1
D gene: NA
J gene: TRBJ2-2
clone size: NA

CDR3 protein: CASSLGTVRGITEAFF
CDR3 DNA: TGTGCCAGCAGCCTTGGGACGGTAAGAGGGATCACTGAAGCTTTCTTT
V gene: TRBV9
D gene: NA
J gene: TRBJ1-1
clone size: once

CDR3 protein: CASASYEQYF
CDR3 DNA: TGTGCCAGCGCTTCCTACGAGCAGTACTTC
V gene: TRBV28
D gene: NA
J gene: TRBJ2-7
clone size: NA

CDR3 protein: CASSWQDRYEQYF
CDR3 DNA: TGTGCCAGCAGTTGGCAGGACCGTTACGAGCAGTACTTC
V gene: TRBV27
D gene: NA
J gene: TRBJ2-7
clone size: NA

CDR3 protein: CASSPRLGPLGDEQFF
CDR3 DNA: TGTGCCAGCAGTCCTCGGCTCGGACCACTCGGGGATGAGCAGTTCTTC
V gene: TRBV27
D gene: NA
J gene: TRBJ2-1
clone size: NA

CDR3 protein: CASSLAETPYGYTF
CDR3 DNA: TGTGCCAGCAGCTTGGCAGAGACACCCTATGGCTACACCTTC
V gene: TRBV5-6
D gene: NA
J gene: TRBJ1-2
clone size: NA

CDR3 protein: CASSPQTQGRYTEAFF
CDR3 DNA: TGTGCCAGCAGCCCTCAAACTCAGGGGAGGTACACTGAAGCTTTCTTT
V gene: TRBV13
D gene: NA
J gene: TRBJ1-1
clone size: NA

CDR3 protein: CAIGWTGVAEQYF
CDR3 DNA: TGTGCCATCGGATGGACAGGGGTCGCCGAGCAGTACTTC
V gene: TRBV10-3
D gene: TRBD1
J gene: TRBJ2-7
clone size: NA

CDR3 protein: CASSQDPTGGLYEQYF
CDR3 DNA: TGCGCCAGCAGCCAAGATCCAACGGGGGGACTTTACGAGCAGTACTTC
V gene: TRBV4-3
D gene: TRBD2
J gene: TRBJ2-7
clone size: NA

CDR3 protein: CASTLYEQYF
CDR3 DNA: TGTGCCAGCACTCTCTACGAGCAGTACTTC
V gene: TRBV2
D gene: NA
J gene: TRBJ2-7
clone size: NA

CDR3 protein: CATSITGLWNEKLFF
CDR3 DNA: TGTGCCACCAGCATCACAGGGTTATGGAATGAAAAACTGTTTTTT
V gene: TRBV15
D gene: NA
J gene: TRBJ1-4
clone size: NA

CDR3 protein: CASSEDGTANTEAFF
CDR3 DNA: TGTGCCAGCAGTGAGGACGGGACCGCGAACACTGAAGCTTTCTTT
V gene: TRBV2
D gene: NA
J gene: TRBJ1-1
clone size: NA